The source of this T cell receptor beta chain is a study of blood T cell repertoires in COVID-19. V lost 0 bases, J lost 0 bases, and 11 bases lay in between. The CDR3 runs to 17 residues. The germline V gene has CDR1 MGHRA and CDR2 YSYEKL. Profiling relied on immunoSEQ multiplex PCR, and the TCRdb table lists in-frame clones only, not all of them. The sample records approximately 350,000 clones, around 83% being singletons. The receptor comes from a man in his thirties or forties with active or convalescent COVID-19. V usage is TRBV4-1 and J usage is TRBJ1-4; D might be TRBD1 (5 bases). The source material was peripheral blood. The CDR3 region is CASSQDFGGATNEKLFF. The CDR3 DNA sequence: TGCGCCAGCAGCCAAGACTTCGGGGGTGCAACTAATGAAAAACTGTTTTTT.